A selection of T cell receptor beta chains follows, all from one sample in a study of cytomegalovirus exposure and HLA in healthy donors. Clones were read by immunoSEQ multiplex PCR, and TCRdb kept only the in-frame ones, dropping some. The sample totals 170,000 or so clones. Sequencing was carried out using PBMCs. All receptors come from a man aged 25 to 40 in good health and CMV-seronegative. Both conserved end residues are part of each CDR3. Each record gives: D gene, J gene, V gene, CDR3 protein, CDR3 DNA. A D gene is named only where the DNA matches it firmly.

D: TRBD2; J: TRBJ2-5; V: TRBV2; CDR3: CASSEEQGGETQYF; DNA: TGTGCCAGCAGTGAAGAGCAGGGAGGGGAGACCCAGTACTTC
D: TRBD2; J: TRBJ2-1; V: TRBV4-1; CDR3: CASSLTPTSGNNEQFF; DNA: TGCGCCAGCAGCCTTACACCGACTAGCGGGAACAATGAGCAGTTCTTC
D: NA; J: TRBJ1-3; V: TRBV11-2; CDR3: CASSPLGAHSGNTIYF; DNA: TGTGCCAGCAGTCCCCTAGGGGCCCACTCTGGAAACACCATATATTTT
D: NA; J: TRBJ2-3; V: TRBV7-9; CDR3: CASSHFTDTQYF; DNA: TGTGCCAGCAGCCATTTCACAGATACGCAGTATTTT
D: TRBD1; J: TRBJ1-2; V: TRBV6-5; CDR3: CASTGGYGYTF; DNA: TGTGCCAGTACAGGGGGATATGGCTACACCTTC
D: NA; J: TRBJ2-3; V: TRBV4-2; CDR3: CASSGENTQYF; DNA: TGTGCCAGCAGTGGTGAGAATACGCAGTATTTT
D: TRBD2; J: TRBJ2-7; V: TRBV11-2; CDR3: CASSMGLAGGHEQYF; DNA: TGTGCCAGCAGCATGGGACTAGCGGGAGGTCACGAGCAGTACTTC
D: NA; J: TRBJ2-6; V: TRBV5-1; CDR3: CASSLLPGRGTGANVLTF; DNA: TGCGCCAGCAGCTTATTACCCGGGAGAGGGACTGGGGCCAACGTCCTGACTTTC
D: NA; J: TRBJ1-3; V: TRBV5-1; CDR3: CASSLAGDSGNTIYF; DNA: TGCGCCAGCAGCTTGGCCGGTGACTCTGGAAACACCATATATTTT
D: TRBD2; J: TRBJ2-1; V: TRBV29-1; CDR3: CSFSGTSGGAGFF; DNA: TGCAGCTTCTCGGGGACTAGCGGGGGGGCCGGGTTCTTC
D: TRBD1; J: TRBJ1-1; V: TRBV30; CDR3: CAWSVGTGYTEAFF; DNA: TGTGCCTGGAGTGTCGGGACAGGTTACACTGAAGCTTTCTTT
D: TRBD1; J: TRBJ2-7; V: TRBV18; CDR3: CASSPGTGGYYEQYF; DNA: TGTGCCAGCTCACCAGGGACAGGGGGATACTACGAGCAGTACTTC
D: TRBD2; J: TRBJ2-3; V: TRBV5-4; CDR3: CASSLDSGRTDTQYF; DNA: TGTGCCAGCAGCTTGGATAGCGGGAGGACAGATACGCAGTATTTT
D: TRBD1; J: TRBJ2-5; V: TRBV2; CDR3: CASSGGTDQETQYF; DNA: TGTGCCAGCAGTGGTGGGACAGATCAAGAGACCCAGTACTTC
D: NA; J: TRBJ2-6; V: TRBV7-2; CDR3: CASSLDRSSGANVLTF; DNA: TGTGCCAGCAGCTTAGACAGGTCCTCTGGGGCCAACGTCCTGACTTTC
D: NA; J: TRBJ2-2; V: TRBV10-3; CDR3: CAIGRGGELFF; DNA: TGTGCCATCGGCCGGGGGGGGGAGCTGTTTTTT
D: NA; J: TRBJ1-1; V: TRBV10-1; CDR3: CASSGGVSTEAFF; DNA: TGCGCCAGCAGTGGGGGGGTGAGCACTGAAGCTTTCTTT
D: NA; J: TRBJ2-5; V: TRBV5-1; CDR3: CASSLVPGETQYF; DNA: TGCGCCAGCAGCTTGGTTCCAGGAGAGACCCAGTACTTC
D: TRBD1; J: TRBJ2-7; V: TRBV10-2; CDR3: CASRGQGAYEQYF; DNA: TGCGCCAGCAGGGGACAGGGGGCCTACGAGCAGTACTTC
D: TRBD2; J: TRBJ2-7; V: TRBV29-1; CDR3: CSVTSGRDEQYF; DNA: TGCAGCGTAACTAGCGGGAGAGACGAGCAGTACTTC
D: TRBD2; J: TRBJ2-7; V: TRBV7-9; CDR3: CASSSGTQSGRLLYEQYF; DNA: TGTGCCAGCAGCTCCGGTACCCAAAGCGGGAGACTCCTCTACGAGCAGTACTTC
D: TRBD1; J: TRBJ1-2; V: TRBV5-1; CDR3: CASSLGQGAVGYTF; DNA: TGCGCCAGCAGCTTGGGCCAGGGGGCGGTTGGCTACACCTTC
D: NA; J: TRBJ1-5; V: TRBV4-1; CDR3: CASSQATGPPSQPQHF; DNA: TGCGCCAGCAGCCAAGCCACAGGGCCCCCGTCTCAGCCCCAGCATTTT
D: TRBD2; J: TRBJ2-1; V: TRBV29-1; CDR3: CSAKWAGRGGGEQFF; DNA: TGCAGCGCTAAGTGGGCCGGGAGGGGAGGGGGAGAGCAGTTCTTC
D: TRBD1; J: TRBJ2-2; V: TRBV5-6; CDR3: CASSDPGQGINTGELFF; DNA: TGTGCCAGCAGCGATCCGGGACAGGGGATAAACACCGGGGAGCTGTTTTTT
D: NA; J: TRBJ2-3; V: TRBV4-2; CDR3: CASSQGNGGASTDTQYF; DNA: TGTGCCAGCAGCCAGGGAAATGGCGGGGCTAGCACAGATACGCAGTATTTT
D: TRBD1; J: TRBJ1-5; V: TRBV7-2; CDR3: CASSPRDRLGEQPQHF; DNA: TGTGCCAGCAGCCCCCGGGACAGGCTCGGGGAACAGCCCCAGCATTTT
D: NA; J: TRBJ2-3; V: TRBV9; CDR3: CASARLSGSTDTQYF; DNA: TGTGCCAGCGCCAGACTAAGCGGGAGCACAGATACGCAGTATTTT
D: NA; J: TRBJ2-2; V: TRBV4-3; CDR3: CASSQDPGWSYTGELFF; DNA: TGCGCCAGCAGCCAAGATCCAGGGTGGTCCTACACCGGGGAGCTGTTTTTT
D: NA; J: TRBJ2-1; V: TRBV28; CDR3: CASRSFWAPRDEQFF; DNA: TGTGCCAGCAGATCCTTTTGGGCCCCGAGGGATGAGCAGTTCTTC
D: NA; J: TRBJ2-7; V: TRBV10-1; CDR3: CASSFGGKDYEQYF; DNA: TGCGCCAGCAGTTTTGGGGGTAAGGACTACGAGCAGTACTTC
D: NA; J: TRBJ2-2; V: TRBV29-1; CDR3: CSVRASASTGELFF; DNA: TGCAGCGTAAGGGCTAGCGCGAGCACCGGGGAGCTGTTTTTT